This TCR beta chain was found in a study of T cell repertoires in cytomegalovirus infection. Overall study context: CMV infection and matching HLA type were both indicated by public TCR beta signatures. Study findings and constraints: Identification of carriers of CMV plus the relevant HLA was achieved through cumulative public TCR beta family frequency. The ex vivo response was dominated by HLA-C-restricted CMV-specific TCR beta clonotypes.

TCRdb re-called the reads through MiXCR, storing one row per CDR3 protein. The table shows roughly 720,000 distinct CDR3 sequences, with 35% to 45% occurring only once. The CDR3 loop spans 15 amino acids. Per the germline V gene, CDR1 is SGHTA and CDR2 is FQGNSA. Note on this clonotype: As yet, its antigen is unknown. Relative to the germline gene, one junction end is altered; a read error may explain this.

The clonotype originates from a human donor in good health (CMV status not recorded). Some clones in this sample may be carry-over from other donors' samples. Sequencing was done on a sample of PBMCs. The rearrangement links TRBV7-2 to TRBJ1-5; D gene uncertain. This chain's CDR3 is CASSLKGWSNKPQHF. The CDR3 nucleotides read TGTGCCAGCAGCTTAAAGGGCTGGAGCAATAAGCCCCAGCATTTT.